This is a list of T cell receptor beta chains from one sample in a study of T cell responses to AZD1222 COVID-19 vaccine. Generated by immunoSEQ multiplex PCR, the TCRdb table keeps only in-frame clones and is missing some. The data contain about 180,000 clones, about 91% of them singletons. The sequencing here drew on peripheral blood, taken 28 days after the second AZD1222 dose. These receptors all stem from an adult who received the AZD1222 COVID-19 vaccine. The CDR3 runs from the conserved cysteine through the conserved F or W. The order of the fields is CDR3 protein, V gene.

CASSNRDRATEAFF	TRBV6-5
CASSYQGTQYF	TRBV6-5
CASSEYGDGNTIYF	TRBV25-1
CASSLAQDNEQFF	TRBV5-1
CASSKRDGTGYNEQFF	TRBV21-1
CASRRAGSHSTDTQYF	TRBV5-1
CSVGTPEQYF	TRBV29-1
CASSIGGANFYGYTF	TRBV19
CASTRTGGEKYGYTF	TRBV5-1
CASSAATGSGEQFF	TRBV7-7
CASSVGPGKGNTEAFF	TRBV9
CASSSGLGGGELFF	TRBV7-2
CSARARTDYF	TRBV20-1
CASSGGQGALTYGYTF	TRBV9
CASSLLDTNQETQYF	TRBV28
CASSHRTYF	TRBV4-1
CASSLETGVYNEQFF	TRBV7-6
CASSQEVGLVGNTIYF	TRBV11-2
CASSSGTVLNEQFF	TRBV7-3
CASSSQTGMDQPQHF	TRBV7-2
CASSLDDPYSGNTIYF	TRBV7-9
CASRNSENTEAFF	TRBV12-3/TRBV12-4
CASRLQRGGELFF	TRBV12-1
CASSQRTDPGAQYF	TRBV4-1
CASSQRETVGYTF	TRBV4-1
CASSPRAALETQYF	TRBV7-2
CARAGTVSSGANVLTF	TRBV2
CASSPGVRDRLPHETQYF	TRBV27
CASSLLQGDTGELFF	TRBV11-2
CASSLGSGGRDEQFF	TRBV5-1
CAWNQDRADEQYF	TRBV30